The 10 T cell receptor beta chains below were found in one sample sequenced in a study of shared clonotypes between healthy human individuals. Data came from immunoSEQ multiplex PCR; TCRdb stores just in-frame clones and leaves some out. The data show some 2,500,000 clones, 80% to 95% seen once. Sequenced input: naive CD4+ T cells from PBMCs. The sample's subset: CD45RA+ positively selected. These receptors originate from a man aged 18 to 29 in good health. Some clones in this sample may be carry-over from other donors' samples.

This clone was seen only once. This chain connects TRBV28 to TRBJ1-4; TRBD1 matches at 8 bases. V shed 5 bases and J 8 bases; nucleotides not matched to a gene: 10. This CDR3 comprises 15 residues. Germline V gene data show CDR1 as MDHEN and CDR2 as SYDVKM. CDR3 amino acids: CASSVRTGGGEKLFF. For the CDR3, the DNA is TGTGCCAGCAGTGTTCGAACAGGGGGTGGAGAAAAACTGTTTTTT.

Notes on this clone: The sample carries other DNA sequences with the same CDR3. This chain connects TRBV6-5 to TRBJ1-5; D ambiguous. Trimming shortened V by 0 bases and J by 0 bases, and 6 bases separated the two germline ends. Germline CDR1 reads MNHEY; CDR2 reads SVGAGI. The CDR3 has 15 residues. The CDR3 region has the DNA TGTGCCAGCAGTTACTCCCGATATAGCAATCAGCCCCAGCATTTT. The encoded protein is CASSYSRYSNQPQHF.

The chain couples TRBV7-3 to TRBJ1-4, with D possibly matching TRBD1 (6 bases). In germline, CDR1 is SGHTA, CDR2 FQGTGA. Trimming left V 3 bases short and J 5 bases short, with 10 bases between. CDR3 size: 14 residues. The CDR3 is CASSLDRKNEKLFF. In DNA, the CDR3 is TGTGCCAGCAGCTTGGACAGAAAGAATGAAAAACTGTTTTTT.

J is TRBJ2-5 and V is TRBV19, with 7 nucleotides matching TRBD2. There are 18 residues in the CDR3. Germline values: CDR1 LNHDA, CDR2 SQIVND (reference sequence). The J segment lost 5 bases and the V segment lost 3 bases, leaving 18 bases of the junction unmatched. The CDR3 loop is CASSIYYLGGTSGETQYF. DNA for the CDR3: TGTGCCAGTAGTATCTACTATCTCGGGGGGACCTCGGGGGAGACCCAGTACTTC.

The rearrangement links TRBV15 to TRBJ2-2; the D is unclear. The CDR3 is 13 residues long. The germline V and J ends were trimmed by 5 bases and 1 base, with 5 bases remaining between them. CDR1 and CDR2 from the germline V gene are LNHNV and YYDKDF (reference sequence). This chain's CDR3 is CATSGWNTGELFF. In DNA, the CDR3 is TGTGCCACCAGCGGATGGAACACCGGGGAGCTGTTTTTT.

The V and J genes are TRBV28 and TRBJ1-4; tentatively, D is TRBD1 (5 bases). V dropped 0 bases and J dropped 6 bases, with 14 bases sitting between them. CDR3 size: 16 residues. Germline CDR1 MDHEN, CDR2 SYDVKM. The CDR3 region is CASSLWGGTAHEKLFF. The CDR3 bases are TGTGCCAGCAGTTTATGGGGTGGGACGGCCCATGAAAAACTGTTTTTT.

The chain combines TRBV2 with TRBJ1-4; TRBD1 is a possible D gene (5 bases). The CDR3 totals 14 residues. CDR1 and CDR2 from the germline V gene are SNHLY and FYNNEI. The V end was cut by 6 bases, the J end by 4 bases, with 12 bases between. This CDR3 reads CASSLNRGNEKLFF. The CDR3 nucleotides read TGTGCCAGCAGCCTCAATAGGGGTAATGAAAAACTGTTTTTT. Drawing the rest from reference TRBV2 and TRBJ1-4, the complete variable domain is EPEVTQTPSHQVTQMGQEVILRCVPISNHLYFYWYRQILGQKVEFLVSFYNNEISEKSEIFDDQFSVERPDGSNFTLKIRSTKLEDSAMYFCASSLNRGNEKLFFGSGTQLSVL.

The V and J genes are TRBV5-4 and TRBJ1-1; TRBD1 might be the D (5 bases). The length of the CDR3 is 13 residues. V lost 5 bases and J 1 base, leaving 9 bases between the germline ends. Germline assignment: CDR1 SGHNT and CDR2 YYREEE (reference sequence). The CDR3 DNA reads TGTGCCAGCAGTAGGGACGGGAACACTGAAGCTTTCTTT. Translated: CASSRDGNTEAFF.

The rearrangement links TRBV5-4 to TRBJ2-7, with D perhaps assigned TRBD1 or TRBD2 (5 bases each). The V and J ends lost 0 bases and 5 bases respectively, with 12 bases between them. The CDR3 is made up of 14 amino acids. Germline V gene lookup returns CDR1 SGHNT and CDR2 YYREEE (reference sequence). The DNA of the CDR3 is TGTGCCAGCAGCTTGGGATTAACGGGGCACGAGCAGTACTTC. It translates to CASSLGLTGHEQYF.

The chain joins TRBV19 to TRBJ2-1; perhaps TRBD1 as D (6 bases). Germline-derived CDR1 and CDR2 are LNHDA and SQIVND (reference sequence). The germline V and J ends were trimmed by 1 base and 0 bases, with 10 bases remaining between them. This CDR3 has 16 amino acids. CDR3 sequence (DNA): TGTGCCAGTAGTATAGCAGGGGCGGGCTCCTACAATGAGCAGTTCTTC. Its translation: CASSIAGAGSYNEQFF.